This T cell receptor beta chain was found in a study of blood T cell repertoires in COVID-19. As for the study in general: COVID-19 samples, acute and convalescent, were from the United States, Italy and Spain. T cells, B-cell-depleted T cells, or PBMCs supplied cDNA or gDNA.

The V gene's germline CDR1 is SEHNR and CDR2 FQNEAQ (reference sequence). This CDR3 has 14 amino acids. Trimming stripped 1 base from V and 10 bases from J, with 16 bases between. As originally analysed: Reference gene primers were amplified, and this amplification served to estimate nucleated cell counts. Some clones are missing from TCRdb's copy, which holds only in-frame ones; the method was immunoSEQ multiplex PCR. The DNA gave D and trimming, while V, J and clone size come from that table. The data contain under 450,000 clones, around nine tenths of them seen just once; the ten biggest clones take up 1.5% to 1.7%.

The sequence derives from a woman aged 40 to 55 with COVID-19, enrolled during active disease. Source material: peripheral blood. The chain joins TRBV7-9 to TRBJ1-1; D is unclear. In DNA, the CDR3 is TGTGCCAGCAGCTTAGAATCGACATCGTCCGGAGCTTTCTTT. Protein product: CASSLESTSSGAFF. The whole variable domain, filled in from reference TRBV7-9 and TRBJ1-1, reads DTGVSQNPRHKITKRGQNVTFRCDPISEHNRLYWYRQTLGQGPEFLTYFQNEAQLEKSRLLSDRFSAERPKGSFSTLEIQRTEQGDSAMYLCASSLESTSSGAFFGQGTRLTVV.